This T cell receptor (beta chain) is from a study of OX40 agonist ivuxolimab in advanced cancers. Study as a whole: There were three patients with partial responses, one having hepatocellular carcinoma and two cutaneous melanoma.

CDR1 and CDR2 from the germline V gene are MNHEY and SVGAGI. Trimming cost V 6 bases and J 5 bases, with 14 bases left between them. This CDR3 region has 14 residues. TCRdb's table, derived via immunoSEQ multiplex PCR, lists solely in-frame clones and lacks some. This table has some 37,000 clones, 82% appearing once. The chain combines TRBV6-5 with TRBJ2-1, with D tentatively TRBD2 (6 bases). The sequence was obtained from an adult with an advanced solid tumor such as melanoma, head and neck, liver or kidney cancer. The sequencing used CD4+ or CD8+ T cells sorted from blood, collected in a trial of the OX40 agonist ivuxolimab. CDR3 sequence reads: CASSKPGLNNEQFF. The CDR3 DNA sequence: TGTGCCAGCAGCAAACCGGGACTCAACAATGAGCAGTTCTTC.